This TCR beta chain emerged from a study of T cells in Graves' hyperthyroidism and ophthalmopathy (dated by TCRdb to about 2019). Regarding the research as a whole: Peripheral blood samples were taken at the time of initial diagnosis, prior to any treatment. For training and testing, the roughly 97 patients in the discovery cohort were randomly divided in a 7:3 ratio. TCR Vbeta CDR3 sequencing of roughly 140 peripheral blood samples (over 40 ophthalmopathy, 70 to 85 hyperthyroidism and roughly 17 progressor patients) is reported in the paper. Thyroid tissue and blood T-cell repertoires from several Graves' hyperthyroidism patients were also compared in the study. TCR V-J signatures able to tell the groups apart were searched for in a discovery cohort of approximately 95 patients, of whom 43 had Graves' ophthalmopathy and roughly 57 had stable Graves' hyperthyroidism. Following sampling, methimazole starting at 30 mg daily was given to hyperthyroidism patients, and high-dose intravenous methylprednisolone was given to ophthalmopathy patients. Prospective prediction of ophthalmopathy was tested in an independent validation cohort of some 19 hyperthyroidism patients and around 16 patients who later progressed to ophthalmopathy. Broader findings and caveats from the paper: In validation, the model predicted progression to ophthalmopathy with roughly 66% sensitivity and 72% to 85% specificity, a median of around six months before onset. Sample size was not statistically predetermined, and investigators were not blinded to group allocation. A model built on a 13 V-J signature distinguished ophthalmopathy from stable hyperthyroidism, reaching approximately 89% sensitivity and under 84% specificity in cross-validation and 80%/75% in testing. Most expanded thyroid clonotypes (frequency above 0.001) were also detected in blood, a finding suggesting that blood repertoires may reflect thyroid immune responses.

Stable Graves' hyperthyroidism was defined as no progression to ophthalmopathy during 18 months of follow-up. Hyperthyroidism patients were newly diagnosed, with disease duration under 2 months, and aged 18 to 65 years. Exclusion was applied to patients with uncontrolled infections, other autoimmune diseases, pregnancy or lactation. Diagnoses relied on clinical symptoms, serum thyroxine and TRAb, thyroid ultrasound and orbital computed tomography. PBMCs were isolated from about 9 ml of fresh peripheral blood by Ficoll-Paque density gradient centrifugation. Trizol reagent was used to extract total RNA, and RNA quality was then checked on an Agilent 2100 Bioanalyzer. Looking up the germline V gene yields CDR1 SGHNT and CDR2 YENEEA. V gives up 4 bases and J gives up 9 bases, and the segment between their germline ends measures 16 bases. The CDR3 goes from the cysteine to the phenylalanine over 14 residues. The read is trimmed to its CDR3 DNA, 42 bases read in frame from base 1.

TCR beta CDR3 regions were amplified from RNA transcripts. The first round of RT-PCR for the TCR CDR3 was performed with the HTBI primer set and the Qiagen OneStep RT-PCR kit. Libraries were constructed in a second round of multiplex PCR, after which size selection and purification were performed. Sequencing of the libraries was done on an Illumina HiSeq2000 using paired-end 100 bp reads. On the authors' methods: Raw data were processed with SOAPnuke, discarding reads with adapters, uncalled bases, mean Phred below 15, or no exact constant-primer or identifier match. High-quality paired reads were merged using COPE v1.2.5, and each unique nucleotide sequence was defined as a clonotype. MiTCR v1.1 was used to align the clonotypes against IMGT TRBV, TRBD and TRBJ reference segments. Only V-J combinations with frequency above 0.0001, covering approximately 99% of repertoires, were analysed. A TCS score was defined as the ratio between F50 (clonal expansion) and ExV (chaos), using BLOSUM62-based TCRdist between CDR3 peptides within each V-J. Welch's t-statistics and random forest reduced some 510 V-J features to 13, which were used in a naive Bayes classifier (R e1071). TCRdb handled the public reads itself, with Q25 trimming in fastp and clone calling in MiXCR, and kept productive beta chains. Here each entry gathers all rows of one CDR3 protein and keeps the most common genes and DNA. Clone size and V and J calls follow TCRdb, not the original study. For this sample the table gives 300,000 or so distinct CDR3 sequences, of which around 16% were detected only once. The biggest ten clones account for roughly a third of the sample.

This clonotype has at least ten counts. The antigen it binds to is not known. Nothing much larger sits one base from this clone, and base qualities are not available. The sequence was collected from a young man with Graves' hyperthyroidism. The chain links TRBV11-3 with TRBJ2-1, with TRBD1 tentatively as D gene (6 bases match). The sequencing sample was made of blood. The CDR3 has the sequence CASSSATGRSEQFF. The DNA is TGTGCCAGCAGCTCCGCCACAGGGCGAAGTGAGCAGTTCTTC.